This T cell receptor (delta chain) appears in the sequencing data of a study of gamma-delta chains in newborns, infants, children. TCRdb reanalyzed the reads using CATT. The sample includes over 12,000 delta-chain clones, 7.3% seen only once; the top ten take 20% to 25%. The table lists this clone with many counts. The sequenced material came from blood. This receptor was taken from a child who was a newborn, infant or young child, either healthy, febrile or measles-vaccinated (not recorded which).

The CDR3 DNA follows: TGTGCCTGTGACCCGTTACTTCCTTCCTGGGACACCCGACAGATGTTTTTC. This sequence encodes CACDPLLPSWDTRQMFF. The chain recombines TRDV2 with TRDJ3; D possibly corresponds to TRDD2 (6 bases). Germline V lookup: CDR1 GEAIGNYY, CDR2 EKD. With 3 bases removed from V and 1 base from J, the gap between germline ends came to 12 bases. CDR3 length equals 17 residues.